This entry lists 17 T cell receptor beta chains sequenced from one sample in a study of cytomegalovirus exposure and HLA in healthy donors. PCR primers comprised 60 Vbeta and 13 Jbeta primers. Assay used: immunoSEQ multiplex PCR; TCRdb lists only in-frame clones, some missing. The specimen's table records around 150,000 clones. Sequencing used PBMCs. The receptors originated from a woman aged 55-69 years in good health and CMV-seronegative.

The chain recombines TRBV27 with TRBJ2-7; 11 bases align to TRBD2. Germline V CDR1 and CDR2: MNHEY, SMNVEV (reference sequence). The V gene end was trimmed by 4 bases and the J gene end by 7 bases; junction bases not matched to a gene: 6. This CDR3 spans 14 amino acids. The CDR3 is CASSSLAGGREQYF. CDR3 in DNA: TGTGCCAGCAGTTCCTTAGCGGGGGGGCGGGAGCAGTACTTC.

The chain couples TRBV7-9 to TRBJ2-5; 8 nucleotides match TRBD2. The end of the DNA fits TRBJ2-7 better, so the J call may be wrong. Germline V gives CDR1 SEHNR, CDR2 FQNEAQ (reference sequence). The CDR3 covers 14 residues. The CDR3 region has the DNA TGTGCCAGCAGCTTAGTAGCGGGGTCCTACGAGCAGTACTTC. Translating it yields CASSLVAGSYEQYF.

The CDR3 region has the DNA TGTGCCAGCCGGGACAGGTCTTACTCCAACTATGGCTACACCTTC. This encodes CASRDRSYSNYGYTF. The J gene is TRBJ1-2, the V gene TRBV19; 8 bases are shared with TRBD1. The CDR3 consists of 15 residues. Germline V lookup: CDR1 LNHDA, CDR2 SQIVND (reference sequence). V gave up 9 bases and J gave up 2 bases; unmatched junction bases: 11.

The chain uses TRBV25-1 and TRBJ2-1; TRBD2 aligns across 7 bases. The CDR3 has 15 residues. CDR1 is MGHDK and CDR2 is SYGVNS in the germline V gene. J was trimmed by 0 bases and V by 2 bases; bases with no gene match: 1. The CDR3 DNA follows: TGTGCCAGCAGTGAAGGGAGGGCCTCCTACAATGAGCAGTTCTTC. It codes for CASSEGRASYNEQFF.

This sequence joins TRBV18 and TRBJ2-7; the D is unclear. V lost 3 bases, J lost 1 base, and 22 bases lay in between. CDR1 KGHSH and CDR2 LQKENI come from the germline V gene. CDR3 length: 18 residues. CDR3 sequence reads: CASSPRLSSGRSSYEQYF. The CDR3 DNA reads TGTGCCAGCTCACCCCGACTCTCGTCGGGTCGTTCGTCCTACGAGCAGTACTTC.

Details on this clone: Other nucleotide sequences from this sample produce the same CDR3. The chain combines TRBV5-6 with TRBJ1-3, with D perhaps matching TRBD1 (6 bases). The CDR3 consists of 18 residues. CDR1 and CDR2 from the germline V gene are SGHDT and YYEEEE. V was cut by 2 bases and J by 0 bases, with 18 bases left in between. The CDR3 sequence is CASSLFQDRYFSGNTIYF. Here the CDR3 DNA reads TGTGCCAGCAGCTTATTTCAGGACAGATACTTCTCTGGAAACACCATATATTTT.

The CDR3 DNA is TGTGCCAGCAGCCGCCTAAGCGGGAACTCCTACAATGAGCAGTTCTTC. Amino acid sequence: CASSRLSGNSYNEQFF. V usage is TRBV2 and J usage is TRBJ2-1; TRBD2 matches at 7 bases. With V trimmed by 6 bases and J by 0 bases, 8 bases remained unmatched. This CDR3 region has 16 residues. Germline loops: CDR1 SNHLY, CDR2 FYNNEI.

As DNA, the CDR3 is TGTGCCTGGAGAGATGGGCCGATTACTGAAGCTTTCTTT. Translating gives CAWRDGPITEAFF. This chain uses TRBV30 with TRBJ1-1; no clear D gene. Trimming stripped 3 bases from V and 5 bases from J, with 13 bases between. The CDR3 runs to 13 residues. CDR1 and CDR2 from the germline V gene are GTSNPN and SVGIG (reference sequence). The whole variable domain, filled in from reference TRBV30 and TRBJ1-1, reads SQTIHQWPATLVQPVGSPLSLECTVEGTSNPNLYWYRQAAGRGLQLLFYSVGIGQISSEVPQNLSASRPQDRQFILSSKKLLLSDSGFYLCAWRDGPITEAFFGQGTRLTVV.

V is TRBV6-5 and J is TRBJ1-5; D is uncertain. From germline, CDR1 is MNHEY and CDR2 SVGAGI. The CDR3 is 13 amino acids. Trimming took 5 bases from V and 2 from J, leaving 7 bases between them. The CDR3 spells CASSPRRNQPQHF. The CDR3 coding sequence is TGTGCCAGCAGTCCCAGGCGCAATCAGCCCCAGCATTTT.

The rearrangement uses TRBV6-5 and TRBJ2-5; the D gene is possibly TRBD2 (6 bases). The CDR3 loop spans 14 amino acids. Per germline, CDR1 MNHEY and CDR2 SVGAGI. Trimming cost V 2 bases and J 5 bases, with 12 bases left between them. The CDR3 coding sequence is TGTGCCAGCAGTTACGGGGAGGACACGGAGACCCAGTACTTC. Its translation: CASSYGEDTETQYF.

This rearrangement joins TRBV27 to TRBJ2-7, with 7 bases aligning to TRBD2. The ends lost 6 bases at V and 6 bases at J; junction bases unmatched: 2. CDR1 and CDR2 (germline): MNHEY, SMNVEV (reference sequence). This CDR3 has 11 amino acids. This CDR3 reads CASRWGGEQYF. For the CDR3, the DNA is TGTGCCAGCAGGTGGGGGGGCGAGCAGTACTTC.

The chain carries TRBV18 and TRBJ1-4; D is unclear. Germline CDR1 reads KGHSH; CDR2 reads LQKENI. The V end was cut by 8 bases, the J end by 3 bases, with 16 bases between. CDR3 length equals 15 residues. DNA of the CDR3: TGTGCCAGCCGTGGGCAGAGCACGGCTAATGAAAAACTGTTTTTT. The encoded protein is CASRGQSTANEKLFF. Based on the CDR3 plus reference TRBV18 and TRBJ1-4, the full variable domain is NAGVMQNPRHLVRRRGQEARLRCSPMKGHSHVYWYRQLPEEGLKFMVYLQKENIIDESGMPKERFSAEFPKEGPSILRIQQVVRGDSAAYFCASRGQSTANEKLFFGSGTQLSVL.

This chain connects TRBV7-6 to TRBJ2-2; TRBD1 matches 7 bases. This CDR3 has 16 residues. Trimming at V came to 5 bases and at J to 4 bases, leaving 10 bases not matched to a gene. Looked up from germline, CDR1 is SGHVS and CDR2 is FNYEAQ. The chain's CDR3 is CASSIQGVGGTGELFF. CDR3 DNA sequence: TGTGCCAGCAGCATTCAGGGGGTAGGAGGCACCGGGGAGCTGTTTTTT.

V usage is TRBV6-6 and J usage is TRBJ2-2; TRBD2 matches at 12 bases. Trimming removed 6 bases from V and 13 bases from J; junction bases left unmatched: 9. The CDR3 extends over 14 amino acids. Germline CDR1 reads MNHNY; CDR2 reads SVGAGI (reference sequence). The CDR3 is CASSPRLAGVMLFF. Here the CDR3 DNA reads TGTGCCAGCAGCCCTAGACTAGCGGGAGTAATGCTGTTTTTT.

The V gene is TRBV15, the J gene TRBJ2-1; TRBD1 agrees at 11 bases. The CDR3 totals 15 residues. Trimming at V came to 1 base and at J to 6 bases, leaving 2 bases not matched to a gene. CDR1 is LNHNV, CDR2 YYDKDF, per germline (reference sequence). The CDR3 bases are TGTGCCACCAGCAGAGCCGGGACAGGGGGCAATGAGCAGTTCTTC. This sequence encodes CATSRAGTGGNEQFF.

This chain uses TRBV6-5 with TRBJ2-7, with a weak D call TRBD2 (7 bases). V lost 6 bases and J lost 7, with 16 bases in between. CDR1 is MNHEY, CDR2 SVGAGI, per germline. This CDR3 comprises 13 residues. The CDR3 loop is CASSHGGQPEQYF. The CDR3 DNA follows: TGTGCCAGCAGCCACGGGGGGCAACCAGAGCAGTACTTC.

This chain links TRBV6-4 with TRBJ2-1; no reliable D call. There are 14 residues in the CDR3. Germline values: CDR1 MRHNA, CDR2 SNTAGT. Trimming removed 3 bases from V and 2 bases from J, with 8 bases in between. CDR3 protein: CASSEAWPYNEQFF. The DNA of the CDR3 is TGTGCCAGCAGTGAGGCATGGCCCTACAATGAGCAGTTCTTC.